This passage covers 18 T cell receptor beta chains from one sample sequenced in a study of T cells in Graves' hyperthyroidism and ophthalmopathy. Using RNA transcripts as the source, TCR beta CDR3 regions were amplified. First-round RT-PCR targeting the TCR CDR3 was performed with the HTBI primer set. TCRdb re-analysed the multiplex PCR reads in MiXCR, keeping a single row per CDR3 protein. Seen here are some 250,000 distinct CDR3 sequences, nearly 15% observed once, and the top ten hold about 30%. The sample was blood. These receptors all stem from a woman between 50 and 59 years old with Graves' hyperthyroidism that later progressed to Graves' ophthalmopathy.

This clonotype was detected many times. This chain connects TRBV18 to TRBJ2-5, with 7 nucleotides matching TRBD1. This CDR3 has 15 residues. V trimming: 0 bases; J trimming: 1 base; junction bases outside the gene matches: 2. CDR1 and CDR2 (germline): KGHSH, LQKENI. As DNA, the CDR3 is TGTGCCAGCTCACCACCTGAGGGGGCCCAAGAGACCCAGTACTTC. This translates into CASSPPEGAQETQYF.

Comments on this clonotype: This may be a read error: a much more frequent sequence differs by one nucleotide. The V gene is TRBV14, the J gene TRBJ1-6; D possibly corresponds to TRBD1 (5 bases). The V end was cut by 4 bases, the J end by 4 bases, with 14 bases between. The germline gives CDR1 SGHDN, CDR2 FVKESK. The CDR3 is 16 amino acids. This CDR3 is CASSPNRGGYNSPLHF. CDR3 bases: TGTGCCAGCAGCCCAAACCGCGGGGGTTATAATTCACCCCTCCACTTT.

This clonotype was recorded at least ten times. CDR3 amino acids: CSVGTSGQGGDTQYF. The CDR3 coding sequence is TGCAGCGTTGGCACTAGCGGACAGGGAGGGGATACGCAGTATTTT. The V call is TRBV29-1, the J call TRBJ2-3; D tentatively fits TRBD1 or TRBD2 (8 bases each). The CDR3 sequence is 15 residues long. Trimming cost V 4 bases and J 6 bases, with 20 bases left between them. Germline V gives CDR1 SQVTM, CDR2 ANQGSEA.

This clonotype has a handful of counts. The chain joins TRBV27 to TRBJ1-2, with D maybe TRBD1 (5 bases). The CDR3 totals 15 residues. Per germline, CDR1 MNHEY and CDR2 SMNVEV (reference sequence). The V and J ends lost 6 bases and 8 bases respectively, with 22 bases between them. CDR3 nucleotides: TGTGCCAGCAGACCTGCACTGGGGCCTCCGGAAGGCTACACCTTC. It encodes CASRPALGPPEGYTF.

This clonotype showed up just once. A much larger clone differs by one base, so this may be a read error. The V and J genes are TRBV20-1 and TRBJ1-1, with 8 bases matching TRBD1. CDR3 length equals 12 residues. The ends lost 2 bases at V and 11 bases at J; junction bases unmatched: 7. Germline V CDR1 and CDR2: DFQATT, SNEGSKA (reference sequence). The CDR3 is CSARFQGALAFF. The CDR3 DNA reads as TGCAGTGCTAGATTCCAGGGGGCGCTGGCTTTCTTT.

The sample holds many counts of this clonotype. The chain is built from TRBV20-1 and TRBJ2-2; D remains unclear. The CDR3 is 15 amino acids. CDR1 is DFQATT and CDR2 is SNEGSKA in the germline V gene (reference sequence). V dropped 4 bases and J dropped 4 bases, with 16 bases sitting between them. CDR3 nucleotide sequence: TGCAGTGCTATTCCGCCAGGCTCAAGCACCGGGGAGCTGTTTTTT. It is translated as CSAIPPGSSTGELFF.

This clonotype came up many times. This chain uses TRBV18 with TRBJ1-1; TRBD1 matches 8 bases. Germline V gene data show CDR1 as KGHSH and CDR2 as LQKENI. The CDR3 consists of 15 residues. V gave up 6 bases and J gave up 0 bases; unmatched junction bases: 6. The CDR3 nucleotides read TGTGCCAGCTCGATGGACAGGGCTATGAACACTGAAGCTTTCTTT. As protein: CASSMDRAMNTEAFF.

This clonotype occurred many times. This chain uses TRBV20-1 with TRBJ2-5; possibly TRBD2 for D (6 bases). V lost 0 bases to trimming and J lost 4 bases, with 15 bases between them. The germline gives CDR1 DFQATT, CDR2 SNEGSKA (reference sequence). The length of the CDR3 is 15 residues. This chain's CDR3 is CSAREPLAGIETQYF. The CDR3 region has the DNA TGCAGTGCTAGAGAACCCCTTGCGGGAATAGAGACCCAGTACTTC.

The chain links TRBV6-1 to TRBJ1-3; no firm D call. Trimming pared 2 bases from V and 2 bases from J, leaving 10 bases between. The germline V gene has CDR1 MNHNS and CDR2 SASEGT. The CDR3 is 15 residues long. In nucleotides, the CDR3 is TGTGCCAGCAGTGAATACGTGTACGCTGGAAACACCATATATTTT. Translating gives CASSEYVYAGNTIYF.

A few counts support this clonotype. This sequence joins TRBV9 and TRBJ2-4, with 9 nucleotides matching TRBD1. The CDR3 is made up of 14 amino acids. The J segment lost 7 bases and the V segment lost 4 bases, leaving 6 bases of the junction unmatched. Germline assignment: CDR1 SGDLS and CDR2 YYNGEE. The CDR3 protein is CASSSPGQGNIQYF. DNA of the CDR3: TGTGCCAGCAGCTCCCCGGGACAGGGTAACATTCAGTACTTC.

This clonotype came up many times. The chain uses TRBV5-1 and TRBJ2-2; D is uncertain. V was clipped by 0 bases and J by 6 bases, with 3 bases between them. The CDR3 consists of 12 residues. Germline CDR1 reads SGHRS; CDR2 reads YFSETQ. In DNA form, the CDR3 reads TGCGCCAGCAGCTTGGATCCCGGGGAGCTGTTTTTT. It encodes CASSLDPGELFF.

This clonotype occurred many times. V usage is TRBV27 and J usage is TRBJ2-7; 11 positions match TRBD2. Germline V gene data show CDR1 as MNHEY and CDR2 as SMNVEV (reference sequence). The CDR3 has 14 residues. V gave up 5 bases and J gave up 3 bases; unmatched junction bases: 3. The CDR3 spells CASSRTSGLYEQYF. The CDR3, as DNA: TGTGCCAGCAGTCGGACTAGCGGGCTCTACGAGCAGTACTTC.

This clonotype was recorded many times. The chain couples TRBV5-6 to TRBJ2-5; 10 bases are shared with TRBD2. The length of the CDR3 is 16 residues. Germline V gene sequence: CDR1 SGHDT, CDR2 YYEEEE. Trimming cost V 3 bases and J 2 bases; bases outside gene matches: 7. CDR3 protein: CASSSLASGRQETQYF. DNA for the CDR3: TGTGCCAGCAGCTCTCTGGCTAGCGGGAGACAAGAGACCCAGTACTTC.

This clonotype came up many times. The rearrangement links TRBV5-1 to TRBJ1-1, with a possible D match to TRBD1 (6 bases). CDR1 is SGHRS and CDR2 is YFSETQ in the germline V gene. The germline V and J ends were trimmed by 0 bases and 1 base, with 7 bases remaining between them. This CDR3 has 14 amino acids. CDR3 bases: TGCGCCAGCAGCTTGGCGACAGGGAACACTGAAGCTTTCTTT. Translating gives CASSLATGNTEAFF.

This clonotype occurred many times. This chain uses TRBV6-5 with TRBJ2-7; maybe TRBD1 (6 bases). The CDR3 consists of 17 residues. Trimming cost V 0 bases and J 5 bases, with 20 bases left between them. Germline V gene data show CDR1 as MNHEY and CDR2 as SVGAGI. The CDR3 here is CASSYSGLWQGPNEQYF. In nucleotides, the CDR3 is TGTGCCAGCAGTTACTCCGGGTTGTGGCAGGGGCCCAACGAGCAGTACTTC.

This clonotype appeared many times. This sequence joins TRBV7-2 and TRBJ1-2; D is possibly TRBD1 (5 bases). The CDR3 totals 14 residues. V was pared by 1 base and J by 8 bases, with 14 bases between. Germline CDR1 and CDR2: SGHTA and FQGNSA. CDR3 nucleotides: TGTGCCAGCAGCTTAGTCTATGAGGCAGGGGGCTACACCTTC. Its protein product is CASSLVYEAGGYTF.

This clonotype was seen many times. This rearrangement joins TRBV11-2 to TRBJ2-7; D remains ambiguous. This CDR3 spans 13 amino acids. CDR1 and CDR2 (germline): SGHAT, FQNNGV. Trimming stripped 4 bases from V and 3 bases from J, with 10 bases between. The CDR3 DNA follows: TGTGCCAGCAGCTCCTTCCCAGGCTACGAGCAGTACTTC. It codes for CASSSFPGYEQYF.

This clonotype was seen a handful of times. The chain combines TRBV27 with TRBJ1-2; weak D call: TRBD1 (6 bases). CDR3 length: 15 amino acids. Germline CDR1 is MNHEY and CDR2 is SMNVEV (reference sequence). Trimming took 4 bases from V and 8 from J, leaving 20 bases between them. The CDR3 loop reads CASSSPTGPREGYTF. CDR3 bases: TGTGCCAGCAGTTCCCCGACAGGCCCTCGGGAAGGCTACACCTTC.